Reported below is one T cell receptor beta chain. Its antigen is currently unknown. This sample was included in a study of T cell responses to AZD1222 COVID-19 vaccine. Findings and limits, study-wide: Regions 160-218 and 743-854 held dominance among vaccine-associated CD4 TCRs, which spanned spike. Within unmutated variant regions lay the reported targets of nearly half of spike-specific TCRs. Spike-specific TCR repertoires showed rising breadth and depth after two AZD1222 doses.

Looked up from germline, CDR1 is LGHDT and CDR2 is YNNKEL (reference sequence). The CDR3 loop spans 12 amino acids. Trimming cost V 4 bases and J 5 bases, with 8 bases left between them. TCRdb's copy holds only in-frame clones and misses some; the assay was immunoSEQ multiplex PCR. Of some 90,000 clones listed, around nine tenths are singletons. This sequence joins TRBV3-1 (or the pseudogene TRBV3-2) and TRBJ2-5; D is unresolved. The TCR sequence derives from an adult in good health. Sequenced material: peripheral blood, taken on day 0 of AZD1222 vaccination. CDR3 in amino acids: CASSRYGETQYF. DNA for the CDR3: TGTGCCAGCAGCCGTTATGGGGAGACCCAGTACTTC.